The present T cell receptor (beta chain) was sequenced within a study of CD4 T cells in relation to SARS-CoV-2 and coronaviruses. About the study: TCR beta CDR3s were sequenced after roughly ten-day antigen culture of PBMCs.

TCRdb's table, derived via immunoSEQ multiplex PCR, lists solely in-frame clones and lacks some. Of about 36,000 clones listed, 70% to 85% are singletons. On this clone itself: What it binds is not known.

The sequence was obtained from an adult with COVID-19. Source material: naive CD4+ T cells from PBMCs, cultured in vitro. Subset denoted: naive CD4+ T cells isolated by negative enrichment.

This chain's CDR3 is CASSSLAGIEQFF. CDR3 DNA sequence: TGTGCCAGCAGTTCGCTAGCGGGAATTGAGCAGTTCTTC. This chain links TRBV12-3 or TRBV12-4 with TRBJ2-1; 9 bases map to TRBD2. The CDR3 loop spans 13 amino acids. V lost 4 bases to trimming and J lost 9 bases; unmatched junction nucleotides: 4.